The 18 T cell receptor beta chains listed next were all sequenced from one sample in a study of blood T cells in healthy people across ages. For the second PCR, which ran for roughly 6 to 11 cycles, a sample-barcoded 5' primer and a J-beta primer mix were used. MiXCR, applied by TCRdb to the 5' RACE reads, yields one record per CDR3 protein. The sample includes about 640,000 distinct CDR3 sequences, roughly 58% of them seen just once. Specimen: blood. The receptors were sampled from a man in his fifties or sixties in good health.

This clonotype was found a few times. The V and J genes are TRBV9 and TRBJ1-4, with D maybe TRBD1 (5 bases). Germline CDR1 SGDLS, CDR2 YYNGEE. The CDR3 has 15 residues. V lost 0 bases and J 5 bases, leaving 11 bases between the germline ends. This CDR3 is CASSVVRGLNEKLFF. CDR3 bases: TGTGCCAGCAGCGTAGTGAGGGGACTAAATGAAAAACTGTTTTTT. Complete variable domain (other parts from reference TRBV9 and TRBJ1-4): DSGVTQTPKHLITATGQRVTLRCSPRSGDLSVYWYQQSLDQGLQFLIQYYNGEERAKGNILERFSAQQFPDLHSELNLSSLELGDSALYFCASSVVRGLNEKLFFGSGTQLSVL.

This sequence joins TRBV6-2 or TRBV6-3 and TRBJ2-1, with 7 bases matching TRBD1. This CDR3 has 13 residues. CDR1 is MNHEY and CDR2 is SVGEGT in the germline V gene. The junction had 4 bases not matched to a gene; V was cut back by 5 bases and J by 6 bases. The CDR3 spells CASSPWTGNEQFF. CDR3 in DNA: TGTGCCAGCAGTCCCTGGACAGGCAATGAGCAGTTCTTC.

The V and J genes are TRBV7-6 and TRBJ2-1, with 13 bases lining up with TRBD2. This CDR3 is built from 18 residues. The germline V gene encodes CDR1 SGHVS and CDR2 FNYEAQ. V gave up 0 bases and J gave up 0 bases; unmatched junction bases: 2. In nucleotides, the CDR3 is TGTGCCAGCAGCTTAGCTACTAGCGGGGGGGACTCCTACAATGAGCAGTTCTTC. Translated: CASSLATSGGDSYNEQFF.

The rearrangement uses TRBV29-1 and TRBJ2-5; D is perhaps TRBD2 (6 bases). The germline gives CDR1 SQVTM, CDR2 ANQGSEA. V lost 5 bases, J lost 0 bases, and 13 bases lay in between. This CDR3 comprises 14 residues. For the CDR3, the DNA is TGCAGCGTTCCCCTAGGAGGGTACCAAGAGACCCAGTACTTC. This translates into CSVPLGGYQETQYF. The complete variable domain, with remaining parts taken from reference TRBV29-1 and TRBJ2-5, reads SAVISQKPSRDICQRGTSLTIQCQVDSQVTMMFWYRQQPGQSLTLIATANQGSEATYESGFVIDKFPISRPNLTFSTLTVSNMSPEDSSIYLCSVPLGGYQETQYFGPGTRLLVL.

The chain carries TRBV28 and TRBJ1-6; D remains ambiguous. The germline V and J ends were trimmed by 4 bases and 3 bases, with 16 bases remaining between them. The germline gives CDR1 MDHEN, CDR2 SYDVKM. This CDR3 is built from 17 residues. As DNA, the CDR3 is TGTGCCAGCAGTTGGGAACGGCCGGTAGACTATAATTCACCCCTCCACTTT. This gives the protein CASSWERPVDYNSPLHF.

Here the CDR3 reads CASSLTAGGSYNEQFF. The CDR3 DNA sequence: TGCGCCAGCAGCTTAACAGCGGGGGGTTCCTACAATGAGCAGTTCTTC. V is TRBV5-1 and J is TRBJ2-1; 9 bases agree with TRBD2. This CDR3 region has 16 residues. J gave up 1 base and V 2 bases, and 4 bases lay outside the gene matches. Per the germline V gene, CDR1 is SGHRS and CDR2 is YFSETQ.

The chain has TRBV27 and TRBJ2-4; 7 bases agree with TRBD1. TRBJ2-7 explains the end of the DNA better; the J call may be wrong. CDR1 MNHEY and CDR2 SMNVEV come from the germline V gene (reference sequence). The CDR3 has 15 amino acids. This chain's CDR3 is CASRTGTATAYEQYF. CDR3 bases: TGTGCCAGCAGGACAGGGACGGCGACGGCCTACGAGCAGTACTTC.

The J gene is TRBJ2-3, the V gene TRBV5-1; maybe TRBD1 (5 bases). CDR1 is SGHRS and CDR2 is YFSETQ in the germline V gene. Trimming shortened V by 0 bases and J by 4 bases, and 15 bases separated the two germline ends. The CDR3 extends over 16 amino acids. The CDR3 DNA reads TGCGCCAGCAGCTTGGCCGGACCGGCAGGGCCAGATACGCAGTATTTT. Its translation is CASSLAGPAGPDTQYF. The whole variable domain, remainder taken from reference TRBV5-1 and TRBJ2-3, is KAGVTQTPRYLIKTRGQQVTLSCSPISGHRSVSWYQQTPGQGLQFLFEYFSETQRNKGNFPGRFSGRQFSNSRSEMNVSTLELGDSALYLCASSLAGPAGPDTQYFGPGTRLTVL.

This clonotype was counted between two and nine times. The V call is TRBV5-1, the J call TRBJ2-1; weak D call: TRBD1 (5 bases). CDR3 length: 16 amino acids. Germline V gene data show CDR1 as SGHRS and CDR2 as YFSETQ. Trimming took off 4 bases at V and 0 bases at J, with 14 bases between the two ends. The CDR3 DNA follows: TGCGCCAGCAGCGACCCTGACAGAAGCTCCTACAATGAGCAGTTCTTC. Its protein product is CASSDPDRSSYNEQFF.

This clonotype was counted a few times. In DNA, the CDR3 is TGTGCCAGCAGCGTAGATTCTAGCGGGTACGAGCAGTACTTC. Translation gives CASSVDSSGYEQYF. V is TRBV9 and J is TRBJ2-7, with 8 bases lining up with TRBD2. This CDR3 spans 14 amino acids. Trimming at V came to 0 bases and at J to 4 bases, leaving 3 bases not matched to a gene. CDR1 is SGDLS, CDR2 YYNGEE, per germline. The full variable domain, with the rest looked up from reference TRBV9 and TRBJ2-7, is DSGVTQTPKHLITATGQRVTLRCSPRSGDLSVYWYQQSLDQGLQFLIQYYNGEERAKGNILERFSAQQFPDLHSELNLSSLELGDSALYFCASSVDSSGYEQYFGPGTRLTVT.

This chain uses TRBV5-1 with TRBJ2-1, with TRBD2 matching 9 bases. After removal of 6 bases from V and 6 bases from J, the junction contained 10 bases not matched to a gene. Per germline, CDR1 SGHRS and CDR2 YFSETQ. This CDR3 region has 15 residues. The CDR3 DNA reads TGCGCCAGCATCCCCCTTGGCGGGGGGGCCAATGAGCAGTTCTTC. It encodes CASIPLGGGANEQFF.

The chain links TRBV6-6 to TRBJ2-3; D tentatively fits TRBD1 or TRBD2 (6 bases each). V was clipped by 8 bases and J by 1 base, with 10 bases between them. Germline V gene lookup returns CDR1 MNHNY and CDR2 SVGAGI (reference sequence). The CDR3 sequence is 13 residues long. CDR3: CASGGQGTDTQYF. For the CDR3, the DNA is TGTGCCAGCGGGGGGCAGGGCACAGATACGCAGTATTTT.

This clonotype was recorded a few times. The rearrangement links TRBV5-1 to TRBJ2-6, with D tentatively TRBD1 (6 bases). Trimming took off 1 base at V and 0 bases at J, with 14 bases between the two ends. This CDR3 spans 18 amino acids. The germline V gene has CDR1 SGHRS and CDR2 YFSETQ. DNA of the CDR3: TGCGCCAGCAGCTTGCGACAGGCTGGGACCTCTGGGGCCAACGTCCTGACTTTC. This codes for CASSLRQAGTSGANVLTF.

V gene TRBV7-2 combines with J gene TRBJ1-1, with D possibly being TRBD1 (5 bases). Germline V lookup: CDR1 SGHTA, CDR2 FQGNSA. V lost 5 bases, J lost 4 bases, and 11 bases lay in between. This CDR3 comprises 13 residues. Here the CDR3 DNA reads TGTGCCAGCAGCGCACAGGAATTCACTGAAGCTTTCTTT. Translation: CASSAQEFTEAFF.

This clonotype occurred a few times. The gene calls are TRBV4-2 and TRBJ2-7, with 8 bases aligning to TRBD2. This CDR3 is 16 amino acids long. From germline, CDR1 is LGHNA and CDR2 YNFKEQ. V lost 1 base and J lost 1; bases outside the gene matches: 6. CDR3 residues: CASSQVGTRTSYEQYF. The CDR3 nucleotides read TGTGCCAGCAGCCAAGTTGGGACTAGGACGTCCTACGAGCAGTACTTC.

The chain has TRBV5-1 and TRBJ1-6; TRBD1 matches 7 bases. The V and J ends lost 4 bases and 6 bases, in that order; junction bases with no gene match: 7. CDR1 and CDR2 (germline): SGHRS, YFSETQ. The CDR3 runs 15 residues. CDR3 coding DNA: TGCGCCAGCAGCCTAGCCTGGGACAGTAATTCACCCCTCCACTTT. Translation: CASSLAWDSNSPLHF.

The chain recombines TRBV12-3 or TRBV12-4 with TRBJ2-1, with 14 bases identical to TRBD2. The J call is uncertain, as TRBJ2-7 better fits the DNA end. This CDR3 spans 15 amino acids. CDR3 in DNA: TGTGCCAGCAGTAAGACTAGCGGGGGGGTTCCCGAGCAGTACTTC. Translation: CASSKTSGGVPEQYF.

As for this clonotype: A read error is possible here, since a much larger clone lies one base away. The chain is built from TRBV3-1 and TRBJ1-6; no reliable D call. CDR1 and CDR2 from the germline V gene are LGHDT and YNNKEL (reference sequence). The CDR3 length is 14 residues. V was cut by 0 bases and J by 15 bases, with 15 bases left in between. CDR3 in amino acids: CASSQDLARPVLHF. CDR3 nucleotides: TGTGCCAGCAGCCAAGATTTGGCCAGGCCCGTCCTCCACTTT.